The 32 T cell receptor beta chains given below trace back to one sample, sequenced in a study of post-analysis software for immune sequencing data. Study-wide findings and caveats: Patients showed TRBV5-6, TRBV5-1 and TRBV20-1 among several TRBV segments more frequent than in controls.

The TCR beta cDNA libraries contained unique molecular identifiers. TCRdb passed the PCR reads through MiXCR, listing each CDR3 protein once. Here the sample spans approximately 770,000 distinct CDR3 sequences, more than 45% being singletons. These TCRs are of unknown antigen specificity. The material sequenced was blood. Receptors were obtained from a girl aged 5-17 years with multiple sclerosis.

The CDR3 DNA follows: TGCAGCGCCGTACTAGCGGGAACGGATACGCAGTATTTT. Protein product: CSAVLAGTDTQYF. The chain is built from TRBV29-1 and TRBJ2-3, with 10 bases matching TRBD2. J was trimmed by 6 bases and V by 7 bases; bases with no gene match: 7. Germline loops: CDR1 SQVTM, CDR2 ANQGSEA. This CDR3 region has 13 residues.

The chain recombines TRBV5-1 with TRBJ1-1; D unresolved. V was pared by 4 bases and J by 8 bases, with 15 bases between. CDR1 is SGHRS and CDR2 is YFSETQ in the germline V gene. The CDR3 contains 13 residues. The CDR3 nucleotides are TGCGCCAGCAGCCCACATGTGGGCAGGGAAGCTTTCTTT. Encoded protein: CASSPHVGREAFF.

The rearrangement uses TRBV14 and TRBJ2-1; D is unclear. The CDR3 runs 17 residues. Trimming shortened V by 0 bases and J by 5 bases, and 17 bases separated the two germline ends. Germline lookup yields CDR1 SGHDN and CDR2 FVKESK. CDR3 sequence reads: CASSQDLLAKGHNEQFF. In DNA, the CDR3 is TGTGCCAGCAGCCAAGATCTTCTCGCAAAAGGCCACAATGAGCAGTTCTTC.

This chain links TRBV29-1 with TRBJ1-4; D not resolved. Germline V gives CDR1 SQVTM, CDR2 ANQGSEA. The CDR3 is 14 residues long. V shed 1 base and J shed 8 bases, with 14 bases lying between them. The CDR3 protein is CSVEVPTEEEKLFF. CDR3 nucleotide sequence: TGCAGCGTTGAAGTGCCCACGGAGGAGGAAAAACTGTTTTTT.

This clonotype was detected only a few times. This chain connects TRBV7-9 to TRBJ2-7, with 7 bases lining up with TRBD2. The CDR3 loop spans 16 amino acids. The germline V gene encodes CDR1 SEHNR and CDR2 FQNEAQ (reference sequence). With V trimmed by 5 bases and J by 3 bases, 13 bases remained unmatched. CDR3 DNA: TGTGCCAGCAGCCCGTCCTGGAGCGGGAAGCACTACGAGCAGTACTTC. Translation: CASSPSWSGKHYEQYF.

The chain carries TRBV12-3 or TRBV12-4 and TRBJ2-5; 11 nucleotides agree with TRBD2. This CDR3 is built from 16 residues. V was pared by 1 base and J by 4 bases, with 5 bases of the junction left unmatched. The CDR3 is CASSLVGTSGAETQYF. DNA of the CDR3: TGTGCCAGCAGTTTAGTGGGGACTAGCGGAGCAGAGACCCAGTACTTC.

The chain is built from TRBV6-5 and TRBJ1-4; D is unresolved. The ends were cut back, 6 bases at V and 10 bases at J, with 9 bases in the middle. CDR1 and CDR2 from the germline V gene are MNHEY and SVGAGI. The CDR3 contains 11 residues. CDR3 amino acids: CASSNRGKLFF. As DNA, the CDR3 is TGTGCCAGCAGCAATAGAGGAAAACTGTTTTTT.

V and J are TRBV20-1 and TRBJ2-1, with TRBD1 matching 8 bases. The germline CDR1 and CDR2 sequences are DFQATT and SNEGSKA (reference sequence). J gave up 7 bases and V 1 base, and 3 bases lay outside the gene matches. The CDR3 contains 13 residues. The CDR3 nucleotides are TGCAGTGCTAGAGGGACAGGGATTAATGAGCAGTTCTTC. It is translated as CSARGTGINEQFF.

This chain connects TRBV4-2 to TRBJ1-4, with TRBD1 as a possible D gene (6 bases). This CDR3 spans 14 amino acids. The germline CDR1 and CDR2 sequences are LGHNA and YNFKEQ. With 8 bases removed from V and 2 bases from J, the gap between germline ends came to 12 bases. The CDR3 DNA sequence: TGTGCCAGCCGGGCAGGGGCCACTAATGAAAAACTGTTTTTT. This codes for CASRAGATNEKLFF.

This chain connects TRBV20-1 to TRBJ2-2; D unresolved. V was shortened by 0 bases and J by 6 bases, with 14 bases between the two germline ends. In germline, CDR1 is DFQATT, CDR2 SNEGSKA (reference sequence). CDR3 size: 15 residues. As DNA, the CDR3 is TGCAGTGCTAGAGAATCTAGTAGATTCCCCGGGGAGCTGTTTTTT. It codes for CSARESSRFPGELFF.

This clonotype has only a few counts. The rearrangement links TRBV20-1 to TRBJ1-2; 9 nucleotides agree with TRBD1. The CDR3 length is 16 residues. V was pared by 2 bases and J by 4 bases, with 11 bases of the junction left unmatched. The germline V gene has CDR1 DFQATT and CDR2 SNEGSKA (reference sequence). CDR3 DNA sequence: TGCAGTGCTAGATCGGTCACAGGGGGCAAGGTCTATGGCTACACCTTC. Its translation: CSARSVTGGKVYGYTF.

In regard to this clonotype: Germline and junction disagree at one end, which may indicate a read error. The V call is TRBV4-3, the J call TRBJ1-2; D unclear. Looked up from germline, CDR1 is LGHNA and CDR2 is YSLEER. The CDR3 runs 15 residues. The CDR3 sequence: CASGQARWGSYGYTF. Written as DNA, the CDR3 is TGCGCCAGCGGCCAGGCTCGGTGGGGATCCTATGGCTACACCTTC.

V is TRBV5-1 and J is TRBJ1-2; possible D gene TRBD1, 5 bases. Trimming took off 4 bases at V and 8 bases at J, with 21 bases between the two ends. CDR1 is SGHRS and CDR2 is YFSETQ in the germline V gene. There are 15 residues in the CDR3. Here the CDR3 reads CASSEDRDRLGGYTF. DNA of the CDR3: TGCGCCAGCAGCGAAGACCGGGACCGCCTCGGAGGCTACACCTTC.

This clonotype has just a few counts. The J gene is TRBJ2-3, the V gene TRBV20-1; maybe TRBD2 (6 bases). This CDR3 spans 15 amino acids. Trimming shortened V by 3 bases and J by 10 bases, and 23 bases separated the two germline ends. Germline lookup yields CDR1 DFQATT and CDR2 SNEGSKA (reference sequence). This chain's CDR3 is CSARSPGGIPDAQYF. In DNA form, the CDR3 reads TGCAGTGCTAGGAGTCCAGGAGGGATCCCCGATGCGCAGTATTTT.

The chain joins TRBV20-1 to TRBJ2-3, with a possible D match to TRBD1 (6 bases). Germline assignment: CDR1 DFQATT and CDR2 SNEGSKA (reference sequence). Trimming pared 3 bases from V and 2 bases from J, leaving 12 bases between. The CDR3 length is 14 residues. The CDR3 spells CSARQTGNTDTQYF. The DNA of the CDR3 is TGCAGTGCTAGGCAGACAGGCAACACAGATACGCAGTATTTT.

The genes are TRBV7-2 and TRBJ2-4, with TRBD2 identical over 8 bases. Near its end, the DNA agrees better with TRBJ2-7, so the J call may be wrong. The germline V gene has CDR1 SGHTA and CDR2 FQGNSA. This CDR3 region has 20 residues. CDR3 loop: CASSLAQLPTFSGESYEQYF. The CDR3, as DNA: TGTGCCAGCAGCTTAGCGCAACTCCCTACTTTTAGCGGGGAAAGCTACGAGCAGTACTTC.

This clonotype is a singleton in its sample. The rearrangement uses TRBV5-8 and TRBJ2-5; 11 bases map to TRBD2. This CDR3 has 17 residues. Germline V gene sequence: CDR1 SGHTS, CDR2 YDEGEE. After removal of 1 base from V and 6 bases from J, the junction contained 11 bases not matched to a gene. The CDR3 here is CASSLFEGLAVQKTQYF. CDR3 in DNA: TGTGCCAGCAGCTTGTTCGAGGGACTAGCGGTTCAAAAGACCCAGTACTTC.

This clonotype has more than one count but fewer than ten. This chain uses TRBV5-1 with TRBJ2-1; weak D call: TRBD2 (6 bases). This CDR3 is built from 12 residues. Trimming left V 4 bases short and J 10 bases short, with 12 bases between. Germline CDR1 and CDR2: SGHRS and YFSETQ. CDR3 loop: CASSPGVLEQFF. CDR3 in DNA: TGCGCCAGCAGCCCGGGGGTGTTAGAGCAGTTCTTC.

The J gene is TRBJ2-6, the V gene TRBV27, with D tentatively TRBD2 (5 bases). Germline loops: CDR1 MNHEY, CDR2 SMNVEV (reference sequence). V was clipped by 4 bases and J by 2 bases, with 9 bases between them. The CDR3 is made up of 15 amino acids. The CDR3 DNA reads as TGTGCCAGCAGTTCTCCAGCGGCTGGGGCCAACGTCCTGACTTTC. Residues: CASSSPAAGANVLTF. The full variable domain, completed using reference TRBV27 and TRBJ2-6, is EAQVTQNPRYLITVTGKKLTVTCSQNMNHEYMSWYRQDPGLGLRQIYYSMNVEVTDKGDVPEGYKVSRKEKRNFPLILESPSPNQTSLYFCASSSPAAGANVLTFGAGSRLTVL.

This clonotype has more than one count but fewer than ten. The rearrangement joins TRBV20-1 to TRBJ2-5; TRBD2 matches 7 bases. Per germline, CDR1 DFQATT and CDR2 SNEGSKA (reference sequence). This CDR3 contains 12 residues. With V trimmed by 7 bases and J by 3 bases, 5 bases remained unmatched. The DNA of the CDR3 is TGCAGTGTGGGGCTAGCGGAAGAGACCCAGTACTTC. Its protein is CSVGLAEETQYF.

The chain's CDR3 is CATLDQETQYF. DNA for the CDR3: TGTGCCACACTAGACCAAGAGACCCAGTACTTC. The chain is built from TRBV10-3 and TRBJ2-5; possible D gene TRBD2, 5 bases. Per the germline V gene, CDR1 is ENHRY and CDR2 is SYGVKD. The CDR3 contains 11 residues. Deletions cut 10 bases from V and 0 bases from J, with 6 bases between.

CDR3 residues: CASSQDRGRGSYNEQFF. The CDR3 DNA is TGTGCCAGCAGCCAAGACCGGGGGAGGGGCTCCTACAATGAGCAGTTCTTC. The chain links TRBV3-1 to TRBJ2-1; the match to TRBD2 covers 7 bases. There are 17 residues in the CDR3. Germline CDR1 LGHDT, CDR2 YNNKEL (reference sequence). J gave up 0 bases and V 0 bases, and 5 bases lay outside the gene matches.

This clonotype was seen only a few times. The CDR3: CASSLEAGGFSGQETQYF. The DNA for the CDR3 is TGCGCCAGCAGCTTGGAGGCAGGGGGCTTCAGCGGCCAAGAGACCCAGTACTTC. The rearrangement uses TRBV5-1 and TRBJ2-5; 8 positions agree with TRBD1. With 0 bases clipped from V and 1 base from J, the junction kept 11 bases outside the gene matches. CDR1 and CDR2 (germline): SGHRS, YFSETQ. This CDR3 comprises 18 residues.

The rearrangement joins TRBV4-1 to TRBJ2-1, with 7 positions matching TRBD1. This CDR3 has 16 residues. Germline CDR1 reads MGHRA; CDR2 reads YSYEKL. Trimming cost V 3 bases and J 4 bases; bases outside gene matches: 9. The CDR3 nucleotides are TGCGCCAGCAGCCAGGTAACAGGGGTGCGTTACAATGAGCAGTTCTTC. Its protein is CASSQVTGVRYNEQFF.

The chain has TRBV20-1 and TRBJ2-5, with 9 bases lining up with TRBD2. CDR3 length equals 15 residues. CDR1 and CDR2 from the germline V gene are DFQATT and SNEGSKA (reference sequence). Unmatched junction bases numbered 10, after V lost 6 bases and J lost 2 bases. This CDR3 reads CSAPRTSALQETQYF. The CDR3 DNA follows: TGCAGTGCCCCCAGGACTAGCGCCCTTCAAGAGACCCAGTACTTC.

This clonotype has only a few counts. The chain has TRBV5-1 and TRBJ1-1; D may be TRBD1 (6 bases). V was trimmed by 4 bases and J by 8 bases, leaving 9 bases between them. Germline CDR1 reads SGHRS; CDR2 reads YFSETQ. The CDR3 is made up of 11 amino acids. This CDR3 reads CASSGTGEAFF. The CDR3 DNA sequence: TGCGCCAGCAGCGGTACAGGGGAAGCTTTCTTT.

The chain has TRBV4-1 and TRBJ2-7; TRBD1 matches 9 bases. Per germline, CDR1 MGHRA and CDR2 YSYEKL. The trim removed 0 bases at V and 3 bases at J, leaving 9 bases unmatched. The CDR3 has 17 amino acids. CDR3 nucleotide sequence: TGCGCCAGCAGCCAAGACGGCGGGACAGGGCTCCTCTACGAGCAGTACTTC. Its translation is CASSQDGGTGLLYEQYF.

This clonotype showed up just a few times. This chain links TRBV13 with TRBJ2-7, with D possibly TRBD2 on 7 matching bases. The germline V and J ends were trimmed by 5 bases and 4 bases, with 15 bases remaining between them. CDR3 length equals 14 residues. CDR1 is PRHDT and CDR2 is FYEKMQ in the germline V gene (reference sequence). The CDR3 here is CASSPAGGPYEQYF. CDR3 DNA: TGTGCCAGCAGCCCAGCCGGGGGGCCATACGAGCAGTACTTC.

The genes are TRBV20-1 and TRBJ2-7; D is ambiguous. The better agreement between TRBJ2-5 and the DNA end casts doubt on the J call. The CDR3 contains 13 residues. Germline CDR1 DFQATT, CDR2 SNEGSKA (reference sequence). The chain's CDR3 is CSADYGLGETQYF. For the CDR3, the DNA is TGCAGTGCCGATTACGGCCTTGGGGAGACCCAGTACTTC.

Details on this clonotype: No conserved phenylalanine or tryptophan is present at the end of the CDR3, so a read error is the likely explanation. V gene TRBV7-2 combines with J gene TRBJ2-3; 10 bases are shared with TRBD2. Per the germline V gene, CDR1 is SGHTA and CDR2 is FQGNSA. The CDR3 is 16 amino acids. V trimming: 4 bases; J trimming: 5 bases; junction bases outside the gene matches: 9. CDR3 in DNA: TGTGCCAGCAGCTCTCTAGCGGGAGTGGACATAGATACGCAGTATGTT. Translation: CASSSLAGVDIDTQYV.

This clonotype was picked up one time. The CDR3 DNA sequence: TGTGCCAGCAGAACATACCTGAACACTGAAGCTTTCTTT. Amino acids: CASRTYLNTEAFF. V gene TRBV11-2 combines with J gene TRBJ1-1, with D unresolved. This CDR3 contains 13 residues. The germline V gene has CDR1 SGHAT and CDR2 FQNNGV. Trimming removed 6 bases at V and 0 bases at J, with 8 bases between.

This clonotype has more than one count but fewer than ten. The J gene is TRBJ2-5, the V gene TRBV11-3; TRBD2 matches 7 bases. J was trimmed by 3 bases and V by 5 bases; bases with no gene match: 9. This CDR3 has 15 amino acids. Germline assignment: CDR1 SGHNT and CDR2 YENEEA. The CDR3 bases are TGTGCCAGCAGCCCGTACAAGGCGGGAGAAGAGACCCAGTACTTC. It codes for CASSPYKAGEETQYF.